Sequencing of this TCR beta chain was carried out in a study of CD8 T cells in ankylosing spondylitis. Overall study findings and caveats: The study looked at matched synovial fluid samples from ankylosing spondylitis patients. Disease-linked clones were reported to be significantly enriched there.

V was clipped by 3 bases and J by 9 bases, with 15 bases between them. The CDR3 has 13 residues. From germline, CDR1 is DFQATT and CDR2 SNEGSKA (reference sequence). One entry per CDR3 protein results from TCRdb running MiXCR on the 5' RACE reads. This sample carries under 300,000 distinct CDR3 sequences, around 9.2% of them seen once, and the ten largest clones take over 6.5%. This clonotype occurred many times. Its antigen is currently unknown. The source material was blood, either unsorted or a sorted T cell fraction (not recorded which). The chain couples TRBV20-1 to TRBJ2-1; a weak D match, TRBD2 (7 bases). This TCR derives from a male donor with ankylosing spondylitis or in good health (not recorded which). The CDR3 region is CSASATGRGEQFF. In DNA, the CDR3 is TGCAGTGCTAGTGCTACAGGGAGGGGTGAGCAGTTCTTC.